This passage covers 29 T cell receptor beta chains from one sample sequenced in a study of T-cell memory formation after mild COVID-19. One entry per CDR3 protein results from TCRdb running MiXCR on the 5' RACE reads. The data show hundreds of thousands of distinct CDR3 sequences, around 30% seen once. Material for sequencing was PBMCs or a T cell subset sorted from them (not recorded which). These receptors were obtained from an adult woman who had mild COVID-19 (a few samples of this study predate the infection). Cell type and time point are not known.

This clonotype has more than one count but fewer than ten. The gene calls are TRBV11-1 and TRBJ2-2; D ambiguous. The germline gives CDR1 SGHAT, CDR2 FQDESV (reference sequence). This CDR3 is 16 amino acids long. V was clipped by 5 bases and J by 0 bases, with 13 bases between them. The CDR3 loop is CASSPRLNSNTGELFF. The CDR3 DNA is TGTGCCAGCAGCCCCCGCCTTAATTCGAACACCGGGGAGCTGTTTTTT.

This clonotype was seen once. The gene calls are TRBV7-9 and TRBJ2-3; 7 bases match TRBD2. The J segment lost 1 base and the V segment lost 3 bases, leaving 4 bases of the junction unmatched. Germline-derived CDR1 and CDR2 are SEHNR and FQNEAQ (reference sequence). The CDR3 contains 15 residues. The CDR3 sequence: CASSFTSAGTDTQYF. The CDR3 nucleotides are TGTGCCAGCAGCTTCACTAGCGCGGGCACAGATACGCAGTATTTT. Looking up the rest from reference TRBV7-9 and TRBJ2-3 gives the full variable domain: DTGVSQNPRHKITKRGQNVTFRCDPISEHNRLYWYRQTLGQGPEFLTYFQNEAQLEKSRLLSDRFSAERPKGSFSTLEIQRTEQGDSAMYLCASSFTSAGTDTQYFGPGTRLTVL.

The V gene is TRBV5-5, the J gene TRBJ2-6; no clear D. The CDR3 spans 15 residues. CDR1 is SGHKS and CDR2 is YYEKEE in the germline V gene (reference sequence). V lost 2 bases to trimming and J lost 0 bases, with 6 bases between them. The CDR3 nucleotides are TGTGCCAGCAGCTTTCTGGACTCTGGGGCCAACGTCCTGACTTTC. Its protein is CASSFLDSGANVLTF.

This sequence joins TRBV19 and TRBJ2-5; D may be TRBD1 (5 bases). CDR1 is LNHDA, CDR2 SQIVND, per germline (reference sequence). Trimming shortened V by 3 bases and J by 2 bases, and 7 bases separated the two germline ends. The CDR3 is 13 residues long. Here the CDR3 reads CASSMWTQETQYF. The CDR3 nucleotides are TGTGCCAGTAGTATGTGGACACAAGAGACCCAGTACTTC.

The chain combines TRBV6-5 with TRBJ2-1; 11 bases align to TRBD2. The CDR3 consists of 16 residues. V lost 7 bases, J lost 2 bases, and 7 bases stayed unmatched. Per germline, CDR1 MNHEY and CDR2 SVGAGI. The CDR3 nucleotides read TGTGCCAGCATTTTTAGCGGGAGGGCCCCCTACAATGAGCAGTTCTTC. As protein: CASIFSGRAPYNEQFF.

The V gene is TRBV20-1, the J gene TRBJ2-7, with a weak D call TRBD1 (6 bases). The CDR3 has 13 amino acids. V lost 5 bases, J lost 4 bases, and 15 bases lay in between. The germline gives CDR1 DFQATT, CDR2 SNEGSKA (reference sequence). CDR3 sequence reads: CSAPRDMYYEQYF. DNA of the CDR3: TGCAGTGCTCCCCGGGACATGTATTACGAGCAGTACTTC.

The chain uses TRBV7-9 and TRBJ1-2, with D maybe TRBD1 (5 bases). V was clipped by 5 bases and J by 6 bases, with 16 bases between them. Germline V gene data show CDR1 as SEHNR and CDR2 as FQNEAQ (reference sequence). This CDR3 is 14 amino acids long. The CDR3 DNA is TGTGCCAGCAGCCTGGACATAAGTCCCGATGGCTACACCTTC. It yields the protein CASSLDISPDGYTF.

This sequence joins TRBV19 and TRBJ2-2; D is undetermined. This CDR3 has 12 amino acids. V was shortened by 10 bases and J by 4 bases, with 10 bases between the two germline ends. The germline CDR1 and CDR2 sequences are LNHDA and SQIVND (reference sequence). DNA of the CDR3: TGTGCCACTGTAACCTTCACCGGGGAGCTGTTTTTT. Translating it yields CATVTFTGELFF.

The chain is built from TRBV30 and TRBJ1-2; 11 positions match TRBD1. The V and J ends lost 6 bases and 4 bases, in that order; junction bases with no gene match: 4. Germline values: CDR1 GTSNPN, CDR2 SVGIG (reference sequence). CDR3 length equals 13 residues. The CDR3 loop reads CACAGTGGYGYTF. The CDR3, as DNA: TGTGCCTGTGCCGGGACAGGGGGCTATGGCTACACCTTC.

This clonotype was picked up a small number of times. The chain combines TRBV15 with TRBJ2-1, with 10 bases that match TRBD2. The V gene end was trimmed by 5 bases and the J gene end by 4 bases; junction bases not matched to a gene: 14. The germline V gene encodes CDR1 LNHNV and CDR2 YYDKDF (reference sequence). This CDR3 has 18 amino acids. For the CDR3, the DNA is TGTGCCACCAGCTACACAGTCGGGCTAGCGGGGGTTTACAATGAGCAGTTCTTC. This encodes CATSYTVGLAGVYNEQFF.

This clonotype appeared a few times. The genes are TRBV18 and TRBJ2-4, with 8 bases that match TRBD2. This CDR3 comprises 14 residues. Losses at the gene ends were 4 bases for V and 5 bases for J; bases not matched to a gene: 4. Germline values: CDR1 KGHSH, CDR2 LQKENI. The CDR3 is CASSLGLAENIQYF. Here the CDR3 DNA reads TGTGCCAGCTCACTTGGACTAGCTGAAAACATTCAGTACTTC.

J is TRBJ1-1 and V is TRBV7-9; D might be TRBD1 (5 bases). Trimming removed 2 bases at V and 6 bases at J, with 10 bases between. CDR3 size: 13 residues. Germline V gene sequence: CDR1 SEHNR, CDR2 FQNEAQ (reference sequence). The CDR3 spells CASSLQGPAEAFF. CDR3 coding DNA: TGTGCCAGCAGCTTACAGGGACCAGCTGAAGCTTTCTTT.

This clonotype was counted between two and nine times. This chain joins TRBV5-1 and TRBJ1-2; 8 bases match TRBD1. There are 14 residues in the CDR3. Germline CDR1 reads SGHRS; CDR2 reads YFSETQ. After removal of 5 bases from V and 4 bases from J, the junction contained 7 bases not matched to a gene. Here the CDR3 reads CASSTDRVGYGYTF. CDR3 DNA: TGCGCCAGCAGTACGGACAGGGTGGGCTATGGCTACACCTTC. Drawing the rest from reference TRBV5-1 and TRBJ1-2, the complete variable domain is KAGVTQTPRYLIKTRGQQVTLSCSPISGHRSVSWYQQTPGQGLQFLFEYFSETQRNKGNFPGRFSGRQFSNSRSEMNVSTLELGDSALYLCASSTDRVGYGYTFGSGTRLTVV.

The J gene is TRBJ2-2, the V gene TRBV7-2; TRBD1 is a possible D gene (5 bases). There are 17 residues in the CDR3. V gave up 0 bases and J gave up 4 bases, with 15 bases separating them. Germline CDR1 SGHTA, CDR2 FQGNSA. The CDR3 here is CASSLARADTTTGELFF. The DNA of the CDR3 is TGTGCCAGCAGCTTAGCCCGCGCGGACACCACCACCGGGGAGCTGTTTTTT. Using reference TRBV7-2 and TRBJ2-2 for the parts outside the CDR3, the full variable domain is GAGVSQSPSNKVTEKGKDVELRCDPISGHTALYWYRQSLGQGLEFLIYFQGNSAPDKSGLPSDRFSAERTGGSVSTLTIQRTQQEDSAVYLCASSLARADTTTGELFFGEGSRLTVL.

The V and J genes are TRBV19 and TRBJ1-1; TRBD1 aligns across 7 bases. V gave up 10 bases and J gave up 0 bases; unmatched junction bases: 5. The CDR3 extends over 13 amino acids. Germline V gives CDR1 LNHDA, CDR2 SQIVND (reference sequence). In DNA form, the CDR3 reads TGTGCCACTCAGGGACAGATGAACACTGAAGCTTTCTTT. It translates to CATQGQMNTEAFF. Full variable domain (missing parts from reference TRBV19 and TRBJ1-1): DGGITQSPKYLFRKEGQNVTLSCEQNLNHDAMYWYRQDPGQGLRLIYYSQIVNDFQKGDIAEGYSVSREKKESFPLTVTSAQKNPTAFYLCATQGQMNTEAFFGQGTRLTVV.

The V gene is TRBV7-9, the J gene TRBJ1-2, with 11 nucleotides matching TRBD1. V shed 5 bases, J shed 7 bases, and the junction held 9 bases outside the gene matches. The CDR3 has 15 amino acids. Germline assignment: CDR1 SEHNR and CDR2 FQNEAQ (reference sequence). CDR3 coding DNA: TGTGCCAGCAGCCTCCAGGACAGGGGGCTCTCTGGCTACACCTTC. Its protein is CASSLQDRGLSGYTF. Full variable domain (rest looked up from reference TRBV7-9 and TRBJ1-2): DTGVSQNPRHKITKRGQNVTFRCDPISEHNRLYWYRQTLGQGPEFLTYFQNEAQLEKSRLLSDRFSAERPKGSFSTLEIQRTEQGDSAMYLCASSLQDRGLSGYTFGSGTRLTVV.

This clonotype was seen a handful of times. This rearrangement joins TRBV5-1 to TRBJ1-2; 7 bases line up with TRBD1. Germline CDR1 and CDR2: SGHRS and YFSETQ. V trimming: 4 bases; J trimming: 8 bases; junction bases outside the gene matches: 14. The CDR3 spans 15 residues. This chain's CDR3 is CASSPAGQFHGGYTF. The CDR3 region has the DNA TGCGCCAGCAGCCCCGCGGGACAGTTCCACGGGGGCTACACCTTC.

The chain recombines TRBV11-3 with TRBJ2-7; 9 bases line up with TRBD1. The CDR3 has 16 amino acids. Germline trimming cut 5 bases from V and 0 bases from J; bases unmatched to any gene: 8. CDR1 SGHNT and CDR2 YENEEA come from the germline V gene. The CDR3 region is CASSNPGQGFSYEQYF. CDR3 DNA sequence: TGTGCCAGCAGCAACCCCGGACAGGGGTTCTCCTACGAGCAGTACTTC.

This clonotype was picked up many times. CDR3 region: CSARKPGGETQYF. The CDR3 nucleotides are TGCAGTGCTAGAAAGCCGGGGGGAGAGACCCAGTACTTC. The J gene is TRBJ2-5, the V gene TRBV20-1; 7 bases are shared with TRBD2. Germline CDR1 DFQATT, CDR2 SNEGSKA (reference sequence). CDR3 length: 13 amino acids. The V and J ends lost 2 bases and 4 bases, in that order; junction bases with no gene match: 4.

The chain is built from TRBV7-9 and TRBJ2-6; D ambiguous. The V gene lost 5 bases and the J gene lost 0 bases, with 8 bases spanning the gap. The germline V gene has CDR1 SEHNR and CDR2 FQNEAQ (reference sequence). This CDR3 region has 15 residues. CDR3 amino acids: CASSRAGSGANVLTF. DNA for the CDR3: TGTGCCAGCAGCCGGGCCGGCTCTGGGGCCAACGTCCTGACTTTC.

The V and J genes are TRBV25-1 and TRBJ1-1; a weak D match, TRBD1 (5 bases). Germline assignment: CDR1 MGHDK and CDR2 SYGVNS. Trimming stripped 1 base from V and 6 bases from J, with 12 bases between. The CDR3 contains 14 residues. The CDR3 region is CASSELGESAEAFF. The CDR3 DNA follows: TGTGCCAGCAGTGAATTGGGGGAGAGTGCTGAAGCTTTCTTT. Filled out from reference TRBV25-1 and TRBJ1-1, the complete variable domain reads EADIYQTPRYLVIGTGKKITLECSQTMGHDKMYWYQQDPGMELHLIHYSYGVNSTEKGDLSSESTVSRIRTEHFPLTLESARPSHTSQYLCASSELGESAEAFFGQGTRLTVV.

This chain joins TRBV18 and TRBJ2-7; 8 bases line up with TRBD1. In germline, CDR1 is KGHSH, CDR2 LQKENI. This CDR3 is 13 amino acids long. After removal of 8 bases from V and 1 base from J, the junction contained 4 bases not matched to a gene. The CDR3 loop is CASADRASYEQYF. CDR3 bases: TGTGCCAGCGCGGACAGGGCATCCTACGAGCAGTACTTC.

The genes are TRBV4-2 and TRBJ2-3; unclear D gene. Germline V gene lookup returns CDR1 LGHNA and CDR2 YNFKEQ. The ends were cut back, 7 bases at V and 7 bases at J, with 6 bases in the middle. The CDR3 runs 10 residues. This CDR3 is CASIVNTQYF. CDR3 in DNA: TGTGCCAGCATAGTAAATACGCAGTATTTT.

The chain recombines TRBV6-5 with TRBJ2-3; possible D gene TRBD1, 6 bases. Germline V CDR1 and CDR2: MNHEY, SVGAGI. The CDR3 totals 13 residues. V was shortened by 6 bases and J by 2 bases, with 9 bases between the two germline ends. The CDR3 nucleotides read TGTGCCAGCAGGGACAGCCCCACAGATACGCAGTATTTT. It codes for CASRDSPTDTQYF.

This clonotype was seen more than once but under ten times. The chain uses TRBV9 and TRBJ2-5; D is unclear. Germline CDR1 SGDLS, CDR2 YYNGEE. This CDR3 spans 13 amino acids. Trimming took 0 bases from V and 3 from J, leaving 6 bases between them. The CDR3 coding sequence is TGTGCCAGCAGCGTAGGCTCGGAAGAGACCCAGTACTTC. It yields the protein CASSVGSEETQYF.

This clonotype was seen ten or more times. The chain carries TRBV7-2 and TRBJ2-5; no definite D call. The CDR3 has 12 residues. The V end lost 5 bases, the J end lost 2 bases, and 6 bases lay between the germline ends. Germline assignment: CDR1 SGHTA and CDR2 FQGNSA. The CDR3 coding sequence is TGTGCCAGCAGCCTACAGCAAGAGACCCAGTACTTC. Translation gives CASSLQQETQYF.

This chain joins TRBV4-1 and TRBJ1-1, with D uncertain. Germline loops: CDR1 MGHRA, CDR2 YSYEKL. V shed 4 bases and J shed 0 bases, with 15 bases lying between them. The CDR3 runs 16 residues. The CDR3 loop reads CASSPWGGRMNTEAFF. CDR3 coding DNA: TGCGCCAGCAGCCCCTGGGGAGGGCGGATGAACACTGAAGCTTTCTTT.

There are a few counts of this clonotype. The rearrangement uses TRBV7-9 and TRBJ2-7; 10 bases are shared with TRBD1. The CDR3 consists of 15 residues. Trimming at V came to 5 bases and at J to 6 bases, leaving 10 bases not matched to a gene. Per germline, CDR1 SEHNR and CDR2 FQNEAQ (reference sequence). CDR3 nucleotides: TGTGCCAGCAGCCAAGACCGGGACAGGGGTCTCGAGCAGTACTTC. Residues: CASSQDRDRGLEQYF.

The chain carries TRBV9 and TRBJ2-2; D not certain. Trimming removed 4 bases at V and 5 bases at J, with 6 bases between. Germline CDR1 reads SGDLS; CDR2 reads YYNGEE. The CDR3 totals 12 residues. This chain's CDR3 is CASSYDTGELFF. Written as DNA, the CDR3 is TGTGCCAGCAGCTATGATACCGGGGAGCTGTTTTTT. Combining the CDR3 with reference TRBV9 and TRBJ2-2 gives the whole variable domain DSGVTQTPKHLITATGQRVTLRCSPRSGDLSVYWYQQSLDQGLQFLIQYYNGEERAKGNILERFSAQQFPDLHSELNLSSLELGDSALYFCASSYDTGELFFGEGSRLTVL.